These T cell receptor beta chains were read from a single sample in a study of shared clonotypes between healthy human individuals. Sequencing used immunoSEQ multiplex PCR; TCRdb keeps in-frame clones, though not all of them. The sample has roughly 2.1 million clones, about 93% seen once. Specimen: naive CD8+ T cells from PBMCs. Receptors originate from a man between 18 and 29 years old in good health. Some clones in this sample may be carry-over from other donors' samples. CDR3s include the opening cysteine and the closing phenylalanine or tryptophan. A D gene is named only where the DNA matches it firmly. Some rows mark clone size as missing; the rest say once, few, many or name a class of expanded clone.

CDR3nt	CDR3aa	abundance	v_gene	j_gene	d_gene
TGTGCCAGCAGGGGAGCGGGGGTCCAACCGATTAGAGAAGCTTTCTTT	CASRGAGVQPIREAFF	NA	TRBV7-9	TRBJ1-1	NA
TGTGCCAGCAGCTTAGGACAGGGGGGGAACATTCAGTACTTC	CASSLGQGGNIQYF	NA	TRBV7-9	TRBJ2-4	TRBD1
TGTGCCAGTACCCTGGATGCTGGCAATGAGCAGTTCTTC	CASTLDAGNEQFF	once	TRBV19	TRBJ2-1	NA
TGTGCCAGCAGCCCAGGGACTAGCGGGGGGGAGACCCAGTACTTC	CASSPGTSGGETQYF	NA	TRBV5-5	TRBJ2-5	TRBD2
TGTGCCAGCAGTGACAGGGGCCTAAGGGAGCAGTACTTC	CASSDRGLREQYF	NA	TRBV9	TRBJ2-7	TRBD1
TGTGCCAGCAATCCAGGGGCGCGGAACACTGAAGCTTTCTTT	CASNPGARNTEAFF	NA	TRBV2	TRBJ1-1	NA
TGTGCCAGCAGATTGCGGGGGACAGACATACAAGAGACCCAGTACTTC	CASRLRGTDIQETQYF	NA	TRBV7-9	TRBJ2-5	NA
TGTGCCAGCAGTTCGGGACAGGGGGGAATCCAAGAGACCCAGTACTTC	CASSSGQGGIQETQYF	NA	TRBV6-5	TRBJ2-5	TRBD1
TGTGCCAGCAGTGATCAATATTACAATGAGCAGTTCTTC	CASSDQYYNEQFF	NA	TRBV2	TRBJ2-1	NA
TGTGCCTGGAGTGGGTTAGCGGGAGGGAAGTACACCGGGGAGCTGTTTTTT	CAWSGLAGGKYTGELFF	NA	TRBV30	TRBJ2-2	TRBD2
TGTGCCAGCAGCCCCAATGGGGGAGGAGAGACCCAGTACTTC	CASSPNGGGETQYF	NA	TRBV7-8	TRBJ2-5	NA
TGTGCCTGGAAGAGTAGGACAGTGAGCGAAAAACTGTTTTTT	CAWKSRTVSEKLFF	NA	TRBV30	TRBJ1-4	NA
TGTGCCAGCAGCCAAGATCTCCCAGTAAACGGGGCCAACGTCCTGACTTTC	CASSQDLPVNGANVLTF	NA	TRBV14	TRBJ2-6	NA
TGTGCCAGCGGCCAGGGTCCGGCTAATGAAAAACTGTTTTTT	CASGQGPANEKLFF	NA	TRBV6-6	TRBJ1-4	NA
TGTGCCAGCAGGGGGGAAAAACTGTTTTTT	CASRGEKLFF	NA	TRBV7-9	TRBJ1-4	NA
TGTGCCAGCAGTTTGGACTTGAACACCGGGGAGCTGTTTTTT	CASSLDLNTGELFF	NA	TRBV27	TRBJ2-2	NA
TGTGCCAGCAGTTTATTAACAGCGTCAATGAACACTGAAGCTTTCTTT	CASSLLTASMNTEAFF	NA	TRBV28	TRBJ1-1	NA
TGTGCCAGCAGCCAAGACTGGCAGGGGGAGGCCGGGGAGCTGTTTTTT	CASSQDWQGEAGELFF	few	TRBV4-2	TRBJ2-2	NA
TGTGCCTGGAGTGTACTAGGACAGCAGAATGAAAAACTGTTTTTT	CAWSVLGQQNEKLFF	NA	TRBV30	TRBJ1-4	NA
TGTGCCAGCAGCCGGAGGACTGCCGTCCACGAGCAGTACTTC	CASSRRTAVHEQYF	NA	TRBV5-4	TRBJ2-7	NA
TGTGCCAGCAGCTTATCCCTAGCGGGAGGGATGAATGAGCAGTTCTTC	CASSLSLAGGMNEQFF	NA	TRBV7-6	TRBJ2-1	TRBD2
TGTGCCAGCAGCCCTCCGACGTCGGGAGCCTACGAGCAGTACTTC	CASSPPTSGAYEQYF	NA	TRBV13	TRBJ2-7	NA
TGTGCCAGCAGCGAGGAAGGGACAGGCCCTTATAGCAATCAGCCCCAGCATTTT	CASSEEGTGPYSNQPQHF	NA	TRBV5-8	TRBJ1-5	TRBD1
TGTGCCAGTCCACGCTTTAAAGATACGCAGTATTTT	CASPRFKDTQYF	NA	TRBV19	TRBJ2-3	NA
TGTGCCAGCAGCTTAGGGGGCTCTGGAAACACCATATATTTT	CASSLGGSGNTIYF	NA	TRBV7-9	TRBJ1-3	NA
TGTGCCTCCCGGCTGGGGAACCAAGAGACCCAGTACTTC	CASRLGNQETQYF	NA	TRBV2	TRBJ2-5	NA
TGTGCCAGCAGCTCCGGACTAGCGGGAGAGTGGTTAACAGATACGCAGTATTTT	CASSSGLAGEWLTDTQYF	NA	TRBV9	TRBJ2-3	TRBD2
TGTGCCAGCAGCTATCCGGGGGGACAGGAGACCCAGTACTTC	CASSYPGGQETQYF	NA	TRBV21-1	TRBJ2-5	NA
TGTGCCAGCAACCCGGGACAGGGGTTTGATGAGCAGTTCTTC	CASNPGQGFDEQFF	NA	TRBV2	TRBJ2-1	TRBD1
TGCAGCGTTGAAGATGCAGGGAGGCAGACCCAGTACTTC	CSVEDAGRQTQYF	NA	TRBV29-1	TRBJ2-5	NA
TGTGCCAGCAGTCCAAGACTAGGGGCTCTTTATGAGCAGTTCTTC	CASSPRLGALYEQFF	NA	TRBV27	TRBJ2-1	NA
TGCGCCAGCAGTCAACTAGCGGGAGACACCTACGAGCAGTACTTC	CASSQLAGDTYEQYF	NA	TRBV4-1	TRBJ2-7	TRBD2
TGTGCCAGCAGTTTTATAGCGACCGATGGAACCGGGGAGCTGTTTTTT	CASSFIATDGTGELFF	NA	TRBV27	TRBJ2-2	NA